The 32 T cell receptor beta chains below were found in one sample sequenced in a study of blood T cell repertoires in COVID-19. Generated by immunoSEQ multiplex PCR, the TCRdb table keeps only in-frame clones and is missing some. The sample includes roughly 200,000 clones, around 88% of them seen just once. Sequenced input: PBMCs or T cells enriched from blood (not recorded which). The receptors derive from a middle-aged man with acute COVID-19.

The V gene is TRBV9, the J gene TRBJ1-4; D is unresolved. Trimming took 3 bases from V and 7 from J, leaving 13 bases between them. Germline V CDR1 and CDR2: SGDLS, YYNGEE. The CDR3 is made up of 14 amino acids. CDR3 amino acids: CASSGLSGGEKLFF. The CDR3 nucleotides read TGTGCCAGCAGCGGGCTATCGGGTGGTGAAAAACTGTTTTTT. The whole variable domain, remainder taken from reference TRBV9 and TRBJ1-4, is DSGVTQTPKHLITATGQRVTLRCSPRSGDLSVYWYQQSLDQGLQFLIQYYNGEERAKGNILERFSAQQFPDLHSELNLSSLELGDSALYFCASSGLSGGEKLFFGSGTQLSVL.

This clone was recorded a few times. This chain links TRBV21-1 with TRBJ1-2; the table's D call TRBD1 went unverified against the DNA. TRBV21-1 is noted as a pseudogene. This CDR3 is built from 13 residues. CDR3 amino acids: CARLSDRGHGYTF. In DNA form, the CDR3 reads TGTGCCAGACTCTCCGACAGGGGACATGGCTACACCTTC.

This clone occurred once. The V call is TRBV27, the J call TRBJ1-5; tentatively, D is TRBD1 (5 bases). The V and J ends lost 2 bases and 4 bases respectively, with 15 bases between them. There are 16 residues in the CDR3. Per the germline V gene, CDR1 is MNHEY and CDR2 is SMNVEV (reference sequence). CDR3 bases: TGTGCCAGCAGTTTAATGCCCGGACAAAATAATCAGCCCCAGCATTTT. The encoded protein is CASSLMPGQNNQPQHF.

The CDR3 bases are TGTGCCAGCAGCCTCGGACTAGCGGCTTACAATGAGCAGTTCTTC. This gives the protein CASSLGLAAYNEQFF. The genes are TRBV9 and TRBJ2-1; 10 bases map to TRBD2. The V gene end was trimmed by 4 bases and the J gene end by 4 bases; junction bases not matched to a gene: 5. Looked up from germline, CDR1 is SGDLS and CDR2 is YYNGEE. The CDR3 spans 15 residues.

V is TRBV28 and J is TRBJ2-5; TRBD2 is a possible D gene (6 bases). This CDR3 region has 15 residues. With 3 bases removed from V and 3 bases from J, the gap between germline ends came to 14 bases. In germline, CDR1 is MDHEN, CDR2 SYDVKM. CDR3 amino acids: CASSFGGRIEETQYF. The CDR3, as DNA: TGTGCCAGCAGTTTTGGTGGGAGGATCGAAGAGACCCAGTACTTC.

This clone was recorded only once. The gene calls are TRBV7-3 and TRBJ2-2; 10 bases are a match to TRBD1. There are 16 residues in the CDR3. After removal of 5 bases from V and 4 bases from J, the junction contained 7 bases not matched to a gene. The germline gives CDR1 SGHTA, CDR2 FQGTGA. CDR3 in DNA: TGTGCCAGCAGCCCCTGGGACAGGGGAAGCACCGGGGAGCTGTTTTTT. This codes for CASSPWDRGSTGELFF.

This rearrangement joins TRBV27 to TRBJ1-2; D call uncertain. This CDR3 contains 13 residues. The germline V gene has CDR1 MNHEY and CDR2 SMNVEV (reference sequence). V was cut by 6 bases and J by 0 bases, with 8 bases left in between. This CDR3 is CASRSRANYGYTF. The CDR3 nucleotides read TGTGCCAGCAGGTCGAGAGCTAACTATGGCTACACCTTC.

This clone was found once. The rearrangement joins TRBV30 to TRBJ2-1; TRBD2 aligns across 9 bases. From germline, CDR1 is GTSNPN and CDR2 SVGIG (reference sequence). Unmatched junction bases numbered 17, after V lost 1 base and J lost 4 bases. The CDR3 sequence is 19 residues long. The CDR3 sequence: CAWSAGASGKGRLYNEQFF. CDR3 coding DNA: TGTGCCTGGAGTGCGGGGGCTAGCGGGAAGGGGAGGCTATACAATGAGCAGTTCTTC.

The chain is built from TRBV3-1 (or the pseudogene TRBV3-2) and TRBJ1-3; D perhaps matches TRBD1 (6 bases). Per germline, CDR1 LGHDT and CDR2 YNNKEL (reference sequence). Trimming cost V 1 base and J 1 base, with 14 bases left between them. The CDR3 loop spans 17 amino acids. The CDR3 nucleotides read TGTGCCAGCAGCCAAGTGGGCGCACAGGGATCTGGAAACACCATATATTTT. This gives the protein CASSQVGAQGSGNTIYF.

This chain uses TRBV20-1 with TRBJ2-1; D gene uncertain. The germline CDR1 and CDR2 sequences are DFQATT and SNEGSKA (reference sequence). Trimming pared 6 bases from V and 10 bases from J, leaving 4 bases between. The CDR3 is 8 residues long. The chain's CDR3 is CSAREQFF. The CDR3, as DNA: TGCAGTGCCAGGGAGCAGTTCTTC.

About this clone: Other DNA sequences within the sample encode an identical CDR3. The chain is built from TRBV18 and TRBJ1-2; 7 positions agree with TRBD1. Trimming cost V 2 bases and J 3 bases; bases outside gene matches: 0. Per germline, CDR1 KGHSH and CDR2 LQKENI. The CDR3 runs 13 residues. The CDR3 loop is CASSPDRDYGYTF. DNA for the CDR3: TGTGCCAGCTCACCAGACAGGGACTATGGCTACACCTTC.

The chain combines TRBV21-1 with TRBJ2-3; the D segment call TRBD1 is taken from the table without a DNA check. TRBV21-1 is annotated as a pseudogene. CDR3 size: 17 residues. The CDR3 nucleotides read TGTGCCAGCAGCCCAGGGAGGACAGGACTCCACACAGATACGCAGTATTTT. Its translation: CASSPGRTGLHTDTQYF.

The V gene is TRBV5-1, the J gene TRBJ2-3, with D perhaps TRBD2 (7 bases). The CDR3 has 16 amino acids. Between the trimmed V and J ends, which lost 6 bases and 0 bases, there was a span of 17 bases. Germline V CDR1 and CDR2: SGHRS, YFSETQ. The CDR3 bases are TGCGCCAGCACCGCACAGGGAGGGACTAGCACAGATACGCAGTATTTT. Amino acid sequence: CASTAQGGTSTDTQYF.

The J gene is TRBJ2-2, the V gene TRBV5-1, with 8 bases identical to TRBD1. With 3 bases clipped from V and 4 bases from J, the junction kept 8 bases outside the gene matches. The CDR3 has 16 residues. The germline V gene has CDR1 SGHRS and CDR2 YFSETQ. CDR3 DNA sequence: TGCGCCAGCAGCTGGGGCGACAGGGGCCGCACCGGGGAGCTGTTTTTT. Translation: CASSWGDRGRTGELFF.

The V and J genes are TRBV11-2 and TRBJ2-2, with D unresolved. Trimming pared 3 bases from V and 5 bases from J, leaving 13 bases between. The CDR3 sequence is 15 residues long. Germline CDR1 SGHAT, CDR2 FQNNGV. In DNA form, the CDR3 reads TGTGCCAGCAGCTTGCCAAGACACCCTACCGGGGAGCTGTTTTTT. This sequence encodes CASSLPRHPTGELFF.

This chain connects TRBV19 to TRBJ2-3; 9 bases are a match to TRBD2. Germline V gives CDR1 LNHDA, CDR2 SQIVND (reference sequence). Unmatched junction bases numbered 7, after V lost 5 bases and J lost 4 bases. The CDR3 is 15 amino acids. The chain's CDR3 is CASSRNLAGPDTQYF. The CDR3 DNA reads TGTGCCAGTAGTCGGAATCTAGCGGGACCAGATACGCAGTATTTT.

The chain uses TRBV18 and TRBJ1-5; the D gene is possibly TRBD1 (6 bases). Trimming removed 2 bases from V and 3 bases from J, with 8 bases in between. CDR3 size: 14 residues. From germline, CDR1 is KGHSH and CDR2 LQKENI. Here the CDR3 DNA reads TGTGCCAGCTCACCAGGACAGATCAATCAGCCCCAGCATTTT. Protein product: CASSPGQINQPQHF.

CDR3 loop: CASASRDRGDHGYTF. In DNA, the CDR3 is TGTGCTAGTGCTTCCAGGGACAGGGGAGACCATGGCTACACCTTC. This rearrangement joins TRBV12-5 to TRBJ1-2, with TRBD1 matching over 10 bases. The ends lost 7 bases at V and 6 bases at J; junction bases unmatched: 11. Germline V gene data show CDR1 as LGHNT and CDR2 as FRNRAP. CDR3 length: 15 residues.

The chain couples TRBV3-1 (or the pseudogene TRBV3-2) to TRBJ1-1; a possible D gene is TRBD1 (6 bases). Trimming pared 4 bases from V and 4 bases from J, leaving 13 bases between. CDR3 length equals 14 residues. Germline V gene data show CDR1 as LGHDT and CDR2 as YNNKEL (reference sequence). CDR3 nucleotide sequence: TGTGCCAGCAGCCTCGGCGGGGGGGCCACTGAAGCTTTCTTT. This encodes CASSLGGGATEAFF.

The DNA of the CDR3 is TGTGCCAGCAGCCCTTGGACAGTTAACACTGAAGCTTTCTTT. This codes for CASSPWTVNTEAFF. The chain has TRBV7-9 and TRBJ1-1; D possibly corresponds to TRBD1 (6 bases). This CDR3 region has 14 residues. From germline, CDR1 is SEHNR and CDR2 FQNEAQ (reference sequence). Trimming stripped 5 bases from V and 2 bases from J, with 12 bases between.

CDR3 loop: CASSADRPNEKLFF. The CDR3 bases are TGTGCCAGCAGCGCAGACAGGCCTAATGAAAAACTGTTTTTT. The chain couples TRBV7-6 to TRBJ1-4, with a weak D call TRBD1 (6 bases). CDR3 size: 14 residues. Germline V gene lookup returns CDR1 SGHVS and CDR2 FNYEAQ. V lost 5 bases and J 3 bases, leaving 10 bases between the germline ends.

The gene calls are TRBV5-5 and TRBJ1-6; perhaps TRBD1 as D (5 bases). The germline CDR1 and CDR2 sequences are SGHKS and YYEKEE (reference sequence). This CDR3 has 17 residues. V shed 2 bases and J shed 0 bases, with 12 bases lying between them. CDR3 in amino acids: CASSFPTESSYNSPLHF. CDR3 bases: TGTGCCAGCAGCTTCCCGACAGAAAGCTCCTATAATTCACCCCTCCACTTT.

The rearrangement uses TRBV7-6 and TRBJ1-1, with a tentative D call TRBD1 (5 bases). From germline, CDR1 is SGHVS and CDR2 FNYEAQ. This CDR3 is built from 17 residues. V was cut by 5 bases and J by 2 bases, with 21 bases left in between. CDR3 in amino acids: CASSAPGSGFVNTEAFF. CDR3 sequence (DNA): TGTGCCAGCAGCGCCCCCGGATCAGGGTTCGTCAACACTGAAGCTTTCTTT.

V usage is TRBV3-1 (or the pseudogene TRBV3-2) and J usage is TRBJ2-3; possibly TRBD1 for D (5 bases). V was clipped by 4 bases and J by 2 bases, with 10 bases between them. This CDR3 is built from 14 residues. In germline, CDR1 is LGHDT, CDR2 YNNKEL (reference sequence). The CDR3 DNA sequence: TGTGCCAGCAGCCCCCCTGGGGCCACAGATACGCAGTATTTT. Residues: CASSPPGATDTQYF.

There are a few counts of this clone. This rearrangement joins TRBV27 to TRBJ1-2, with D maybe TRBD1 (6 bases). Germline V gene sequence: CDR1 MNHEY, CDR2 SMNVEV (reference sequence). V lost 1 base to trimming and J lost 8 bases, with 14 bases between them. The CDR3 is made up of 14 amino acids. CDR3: CASSLLGAQGGYTF. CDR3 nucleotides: TGTGCCAGCAGTTTATTGGGGGCCCAAGGGGGCTACACCTTC.

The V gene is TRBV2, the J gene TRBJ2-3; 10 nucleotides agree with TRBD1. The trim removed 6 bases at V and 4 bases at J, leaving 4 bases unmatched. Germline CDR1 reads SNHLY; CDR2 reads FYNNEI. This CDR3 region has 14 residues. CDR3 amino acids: CASSGDRGPDTQYF. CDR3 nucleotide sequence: TGTGCCAGCAGCGGAGACAGGGGGCCAGATACGCAGTATTTT.

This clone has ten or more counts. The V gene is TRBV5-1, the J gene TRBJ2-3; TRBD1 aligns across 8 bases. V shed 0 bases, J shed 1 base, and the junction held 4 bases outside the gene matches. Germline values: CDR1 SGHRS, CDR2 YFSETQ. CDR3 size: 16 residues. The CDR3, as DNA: TGCGCCAGCAGCTTGGCCGGACAGGGTGGCACAGATACGCAGTATTTT. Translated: CASSLAGQGGTDTQYF. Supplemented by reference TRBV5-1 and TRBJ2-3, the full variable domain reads KAGVTQTPRYLIKTRGQQVTLSCSPISGHRSVSWYQQTPGQGLQFLFEYFSETQRNKGNFPGRFSGRQFSNSRSEMNVSTLELGDSALYLCASSLAGQGGTDTQYFGPGTRLTVL.

The CDR3 sequence: CASSPIRTGVVPQHF. CDR3 DNA: TGTGCCAGCAGTCCGATTCGGACAGGGGTAGTGCCCCAGCATTTT. This rearrangement joins TRBV27 to TRBJ1-5, with 9 positions matching TRBD1. CDR3 length: 15 residues. Germline-derived CDR1 and CDR2 are MNHEY and SMNVEV (reference sequence). J gave up 9 bases and V 5 bases, and 11 bases lay outside the gene matches.

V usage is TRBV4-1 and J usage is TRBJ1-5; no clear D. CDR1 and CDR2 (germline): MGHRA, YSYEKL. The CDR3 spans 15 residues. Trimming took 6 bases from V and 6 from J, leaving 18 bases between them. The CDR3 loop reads CASRNGMTGPQPQHF. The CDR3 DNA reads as TGCGCCAGCAGGAACGGGATGACTGGACCTCAGCCCCAGCATTTT.

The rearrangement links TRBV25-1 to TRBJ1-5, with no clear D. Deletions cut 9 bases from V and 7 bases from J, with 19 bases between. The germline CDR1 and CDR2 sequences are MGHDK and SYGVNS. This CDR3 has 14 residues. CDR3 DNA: TGTGCCAGTTCTAAGCGGCCCCTTCAGCAGCCCCAGCATTTT. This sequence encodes CASSKRPLQQPQHF.

The CDR3, as DNA: TGCAGCGTTGCGGTCCGGGGGGGACGCTACGAGCAGTACTTC. Protein product: CSVAVRGGRYEQYF. The chain employs TRBV29-1 and TRBJ2-7; 8 bases fit TRBD2. Germline assignment: CDR1 SQVTM and CDR2 ANQGSEA. The CDR3 extends over 14 amino acids. The V and J ends lost 4 bases and 3 bases, in that order; junction bases with no gene match: 8.

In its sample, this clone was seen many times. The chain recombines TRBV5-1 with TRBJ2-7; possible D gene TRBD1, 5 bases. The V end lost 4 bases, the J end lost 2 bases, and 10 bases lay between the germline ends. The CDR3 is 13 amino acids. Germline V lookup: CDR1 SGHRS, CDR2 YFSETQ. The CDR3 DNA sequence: TGCGCCAGCAGCGCGGACACAGCCTACGAGCAGTACTTC. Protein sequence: CASSADTAYEQYF.